The next 22 T cell receptor beta chains were all read from a single sample in a study of blood T cell repertoires in COVID-19. Repertoires were generated with immunoSEQ multiplex PCR, while TCRdb's copy carries only in-frame clones and drops some. Of 160,000 or so clones in the sample, just over 90% were seen once. Sequenced: peripheral blood. All receptors derive from a man aged 18 to 29 with acute or convalescent COVID-19.

This clone was seen a single time. The chain links TRBV9 to TRBJ2-3; D gene uncertain. CDR1 is SGDLS and CDR2 is YYNGEE in the germline V gene. V shed 3 bases and J shed 6 bases, with 11 bases lying between them. The CDR3 runs to 13 residues. The CDR3 nucleotides are TGTGCCAGCAGCGCCCTACTCTCGGATACGCAGTATTTT. It encodes CASSALLSDTQYF.

V and J are TRBV5-6 and TRBJ1-5, with D unclear. From germline, CDR1 is SGHDT and CDR2 YYEEEE. Trimming removed 4 bases at V and 4 bases at J, with 9 bases between. This CDR3 is built from 13 residues. CDR3 DNA sequence: TGTGCCAGCAGCCGAGAGAGGAATCAGCCCCAGCATTTT. This gives the protein CASSRERNQPQHF.

The table lists this clone with a few counts. V usage is TRBV18 and J usage is TRBJ1-2; TRBD1 matches 8 bases. The germline V gene encodes CDR1 KGHSH and CDR2 LQKENI. The CDR3 has 15 residues. V lost 6 bases and J lost 0; bases outside the gene matches: 6. The CDR3 here is CASSPETGANYGYTF. The CDR3 DNA reads as TGTGCCAGCTCCCCTGAGACAGGGGCTAACTATGGCTACACCTTC.

J is TRBJ1-5 and V is TRBV7-9, with D possibly matching TRBD1 (6 bases). The CDR3 spans 14 residues. Trimming pared 5 bases from V and 7 bases from J, leaving 15 bases between. Germline values: CDR1 SEHNR, CDR2 FQNEAQ (reference sequence). The CDR3 bases are TGTGCCAGCAGCCAATATGGGGGGGCCCAGCCCCAGCATTTT. Its protein product is CASSQYGGAQPQHF.

The chain carries TRBV24-1 and TRBJ2-1; 7 bases are shared with TRBD2. This CDR3 is built from 13 residues. Germline V CDR1 and CDR2: KGHDR, SFDVKD. V lost 9 bases, J lost 5 bases, and 6 bases stayed unmatched. CDR3 nucleotides: TGTGCCACCTGGAGCGGGACGAACAATGAGCAGTTCTTC. It encodes CATWSGTNNEQFF.

J is TRBJ2-2 and V is TRBV19; D is unresolved. CDR3 length: 16 amino acids. Trimming pared 3 bases from V and 7 bases from J, leaving 18 bases between. The germline CDR1 and CDR2 sequences are LNHDA and SQIVND (reference sequence). This chain's CDR3 is CASSIVLLRGGGELFF. CDR3 in DNA: TGTGCCAGTAGTATTGTGCTCCTCCGCGGCGGCGGGGAGCTGTTTTTT.

J is TRBJ2-7 and V is TRBV6-2 or TRBV6-3, with D perhaps matching TRBD2 (5 bases). Germline V lookup: CDR1 MNHEY, CDR2 SVGEGT. V gave up 2 bases and J gave up 7 bases, with 18 bases separating them. The CDR3 length is 15 residues. In DNA, the CDR3 is TGTGCCAGCAGTTACGTCCGACAACCGCCGGGGGAGCAGTACTTC. It codes for CASSYVRQPPGEQYF.

Notes on this clone: Other DNA sequences in this sample translate to the same CDR3. The chain links TRBV19 to TRBJ1-2; 8 nucleotides line up with TRBD1. Germline assignment: CDR1 LNHDA and CDR2 SQIVND (reference sequence). This CDR3 comprises 14 residues. Losses at the gene ends were 1 base for V and 3 bases for J; bases not matched to a gene: 1. The CDR3 loop is CASSIGGQDYGYTF. CDR3 nucleotides: TGTGCCAGTAGTATAGGGGGACAGGACTATGGCTACACCTTC. The complete variable domain, with remaining parts taken from reference TRBV19 and TRBJ1-2, reads DGGITQSPKYLFRKEGQNVTLSCEQNLNHDAMYWYRQDPGQGLRLIYYSQIVNDFQKGDIAEGYSVSREKKESFPLTVTSAQKNPTAFYLCASSIGGQDYGYTFGSGTRLTVV.

The chain couples TRBV7-9 to TRBJ1-2; unclear D gene. Between the trimmed V and J ends, which lost 2 bases and 0 bases, there was a span of 10 bases. Per the germline V gene, CDR1 is SEHNR and CDR2 is FQNEAQ (reference sequence). The CDR3 sequence is 15 residues long. The CDR3 protein is CASSLFAGPNYGYTF. CDR3 sequence (DNA): TGTGCCAGCAGCTTATTCGCAGGCCCTAACTATGGCTACACCTTC.

The sample holds one count of this clone. This sequence joins TRBV3-1 (or the pseudogene TRBV3-2) and TRBJ2-2; TRBD1 is a possible D gene (6 bases). This CDR3 is built from 13 residues. In germline, CDR1 is LGHDT, CDR2 YNNKEL (reference sequence). V shed 4 bases and J shed 6 bases, with 9 bases lying between them. As DNA, the CDR3 is TGTGCCAGCAGCCGTACAGGGTCCGGGGAGCTGTTTTTT. Amino acids: CASSRTGSGELFF.

The chain uses TRBV4-1 and TRBJ2-5; TRBD2 is a possible D gene (6 bases). Germline V gene sequence: CDR1 MGHRA, CDR2 YSYEKL. Trimming cost V 3 bases and J 7 bases, with 21 bases left between them. The CDR3 has 16 amino acids. The CDR3 protein is CASSQASTSPRGTQYF. CDR3 DNA sequence: TGCGCCAGCAGCCAGGCTTCGACCTCCCCGCGGGGGACCCAGTACTTC.

Written as DNA, the CDR3 is TGTGCCATCAGTTCACAGGGAGGGGAAAACACCATATATTTT. Its translation: CAISSQGGENTIYF. The J gene is TRBJ1-3, the V gene TRBV10-3, with a possible D match to TRBD1 (6 bases). V lost 5 bases to trimming and J lost 6 bases, with 14 bases between them. Germline V gene sequence: CDR1 ENHRY, CDR2 SYGVKD. The CDR3 consists of 14 residues.

V usage is TRBV5-1 and J usage is TRBJ2-1; TRBD2 matches at 9 bases. Germline V lookup: CDR1 SGHRS, CDR2 YFSETQ. Losses at the gene ends were 2 bases for V and 3 bases for J; bases not matched to a gene: 3. This CDR3 spans 15 amino acids. CDR3 in DNA: TGCGCCAGCAGCTTTAGCGGGAGAGACTACAATGAGCAGTTCTTC. As protein: CASSFSGRDYNEQFF. The variable domain in full, with the rest retrieved from reference TRBV5-1 and TRBJ2-1, is KAGVTQTPRYLIKTRGQQVTLSCSPISGHRSVSWYQQTPGQGLQFLFEYFSETQRNKGNFPGRFSGRQFSNSRSEMNVSTLELGDSALYLCASSFSGRDYNEQFFGPGTRLTVL.

V usage is TRBV5-6 and J usage is TRBJ1-5; D gene unclear. The V end lost 0 bases, the J end lost 3 bases, and 13 bases lay between the germline ends. CDR3 length: 16 amino acids. Germline V lookup: CDR1 SGHDT, CDR2 YYEEEE. This chain's CDR3 is CASSLAVGSTNQPQHF. The CDR3, as DNA: TGTGCCAGCAGCTTGGCTGTGGGCAGTACCAATCAGCCCCAGCATTTT.

The chain combines TRBV5-5 with TRBJ1-3; D gene unclear. The V end lost 6 bases, the J end lost 3 bases, and 13 bases lay between the germline ends. Per germline, CDR1 SGHKS and CDR2 YYEKEE (reference sequence). This CDR3 region has 14 residues. CDR3 sequence reads: CASIPPGYGNTIYF. Here the CDR3 DNA reads TGTGCCAGCATCCCGCCGGGTTATGGAAACACCATATATTTT.

This chain connects TRBV14 to TRBJ1-2; D perhaps matches TRBD1 (5 bases). This CDR3 has 15 amino acids. CDR1 SGHDN and CDR2 FVKESK come from the germline V gene. V was pared by 1 base and J by 4 bases, with 13 bases between. CDR3 loop: CASSQAGGFGYGYTF. In DNA form, the CDR3 reads TGTGCCAGCAGCCAAGCGGGGGGGTTCGGCTATGGCTACACCTTC.

J is TRBJ1-1 and V is TRBV18; tentative D call: TRBD1 (5 bases). From germline, CDR1 is KGHSH and CDR2 LQKENI. V lost 6 bases, J lost 1 base, and 15 bases lay in between. The CDR3 covers 15 residues. DNA for the CDR3: TGTGCCAGCTCTATAGGGGCGGGGAAGAACACTGAAGCTTTCTTT. Translation gives CASSIGAGKNTEAFF.

J is TRBJ2-2 and V is TRBV4-1, with TRBD2 matching 9 bases. Germline values: CDR1 MGHRA, CDR2 YSYEKL. The trim removed 0 bases at V and 6 bases at J, leaving 5 bases unmatched. The CDR3 sequence is 16 residues long. The CDR3 DNA reads TGCGCCAGCAGCCAAGATAGGCTAGCGGGATCCGGGGAGCTGTTTTTT. As protein: CASSQDRLAGSGELFF.

V is TRBV19 and J is TRBJ2-7; the match to TRBD1 covers 7 bases. The CDR3 spans 15 residues. Germline V gene data show CDR1 as LNHDA and CDR2 as SQIVND (reference sequence). V trimming: 9 bases; J trimming: 3 bases; junction bases outside the gene matches: 14. The CDR3: CASTRGDSKNYEQYF. DNA of the CDR3: TGTGCCAGCACCCGAGGGGACAGCAAGAACTACGAGCAGTACTTC.

The gene calls are TRBV7-8 and TRBJ2-7; TRBD2 matches 8 bases. V lost 5 bases and J lost 4; bases outside the gene matches: 7. The CDR3 loop spans 14 amino acids. The V gene's germline CDR1 is SGHVS and CDR2 FQNEAQ. Written as DNA, the CDR3 is TGTGCCAGCAGCGCCGGGACTAGAGAGTACGAGCAGTACTTC. This encodes CASSAGTREYEQYF.

The chain links TRBV3-1 (or the pseudogene TRBV3-2) to TRBJ1-2, with TRBD1 identical over 7 bases. V dropped 0 bases and J dropped 5; count of bases not matched to a gene: 6. Per germline, CDR1 LGHDT and CDR2 YNNKEL (reference sequence). The CDR3 contains 15 residues. CDR3 bases: TGTGCCAGCAGCCAAGATTTACAGGGGCATTATGGCTACACCTTC. Its protein product is CASSQDLQGHYGYTF.

The rearrangement joins TRBV27 to TRBJ2-7; weak D call: TRBD2 (5 bases). The CDR3 is 17 amino acids. V dropped 0 bases and J dropped 4 bases, with 19 bases sitting between them. Germline values: CDR1 MNHEY, CDR2 SMNVEV (reference sequence). In DNA form, the CDR3 reads TGTGCCAGCAGTTTATCGTATCCAACTAGGTCCCCTTACGAGCAGTACTTC. This sequence encodes CASSLSYPTRSPYEQYF.